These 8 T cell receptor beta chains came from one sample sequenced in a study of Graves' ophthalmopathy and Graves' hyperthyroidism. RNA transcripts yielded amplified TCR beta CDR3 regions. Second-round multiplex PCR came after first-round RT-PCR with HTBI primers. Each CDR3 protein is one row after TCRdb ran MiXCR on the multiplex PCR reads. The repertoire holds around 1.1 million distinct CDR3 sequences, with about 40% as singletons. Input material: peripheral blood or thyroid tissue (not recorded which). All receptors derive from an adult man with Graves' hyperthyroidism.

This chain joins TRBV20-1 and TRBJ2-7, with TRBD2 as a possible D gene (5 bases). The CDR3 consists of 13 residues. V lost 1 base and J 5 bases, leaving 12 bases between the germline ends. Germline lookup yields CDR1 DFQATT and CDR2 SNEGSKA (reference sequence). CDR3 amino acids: CSARGPGMHEQYF. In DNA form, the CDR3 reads TGCAGTGCTAGAGGCCCGGGGATGCACGAGCAGTACTTC.

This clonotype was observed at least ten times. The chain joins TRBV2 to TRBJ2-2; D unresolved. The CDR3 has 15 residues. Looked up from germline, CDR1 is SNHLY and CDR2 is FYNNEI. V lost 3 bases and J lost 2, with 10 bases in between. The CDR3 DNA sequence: TGTGCCAGCAGTGAGGAAGGAACCAACACCGGGGAGCTGTTTTTT. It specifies CASSEEGTNTGELFF.

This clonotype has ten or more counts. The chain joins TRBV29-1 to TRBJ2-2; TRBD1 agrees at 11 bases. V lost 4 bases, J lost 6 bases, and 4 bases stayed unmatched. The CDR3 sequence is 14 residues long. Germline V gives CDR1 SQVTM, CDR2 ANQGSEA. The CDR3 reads CSVAGQGAPGELFF. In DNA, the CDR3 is TGCAGCGTTGCCGGACAGGGGGCGCCCGGGGAGCTGTTTTTT.

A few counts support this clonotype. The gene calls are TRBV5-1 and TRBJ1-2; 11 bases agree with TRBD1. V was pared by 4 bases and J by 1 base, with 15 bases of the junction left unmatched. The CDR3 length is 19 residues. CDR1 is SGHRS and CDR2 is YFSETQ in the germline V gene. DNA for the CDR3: TGCGCCAGCAGCGTGTACGTGGGGACAGGGGGAGCTTTTAACTATGGCTACACCTTC. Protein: CASSVYVGTGGAFNYGYTF.

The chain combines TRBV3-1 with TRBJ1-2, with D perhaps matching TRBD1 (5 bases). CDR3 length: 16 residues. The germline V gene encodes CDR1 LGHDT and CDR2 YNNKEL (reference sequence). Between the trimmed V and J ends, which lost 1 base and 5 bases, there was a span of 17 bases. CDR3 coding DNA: TGTGCCAGCAGCCAAGCCTACCAGGGAGGAATGTATGGCTACACCTTC. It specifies CASSQAYQGGMYGYTF.

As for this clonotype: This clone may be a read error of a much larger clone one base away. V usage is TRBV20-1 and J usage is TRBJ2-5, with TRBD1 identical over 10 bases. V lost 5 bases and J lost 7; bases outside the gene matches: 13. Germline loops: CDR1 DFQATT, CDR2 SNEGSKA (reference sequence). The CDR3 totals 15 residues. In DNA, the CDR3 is TGCAGTGCTCGCACGGGACAGGGGATTGGAGGGACCCAGTACTTC. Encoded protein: CSARTGQGIGGTQYF.

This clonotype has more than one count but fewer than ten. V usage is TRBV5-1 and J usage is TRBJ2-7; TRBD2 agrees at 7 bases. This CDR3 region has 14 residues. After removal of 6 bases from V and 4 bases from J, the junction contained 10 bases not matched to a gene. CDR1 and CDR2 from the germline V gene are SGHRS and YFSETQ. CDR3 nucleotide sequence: TGCGCCAGCAAACTGGGGGGGTATGCGTACGAGCAGTACTTC. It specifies CASKLGGYAYEQYF.

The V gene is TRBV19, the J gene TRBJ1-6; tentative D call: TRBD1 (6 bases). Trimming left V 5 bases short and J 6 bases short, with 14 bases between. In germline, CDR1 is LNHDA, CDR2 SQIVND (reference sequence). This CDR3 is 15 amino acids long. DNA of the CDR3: TGTGCCAGTAGTGAGAACAGGGTCGGTAATTCACCCCTCCACTTT. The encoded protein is CASSENRVGNSPLHF. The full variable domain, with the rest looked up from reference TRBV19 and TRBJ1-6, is DGGITQSPKYLFRKEGQNVTLSCEQNLNHDAMYWYRQDPGQGLRLIYYSQIVNDFQKGDIAEGYSVSREKKESFPLTVTSAQKNPTAFYLCASSENRVGNSPLHFGNGTRLTVT.